This record covers a single T cell receptor beta chain. Source study methods: Reference gene primer amplification in the assay estimated nucleated cell counts. The assay was immunoSEQ multiplex PCR, and TCRdb's table has in-frame clones only and misses some. D and trimming were read from the DNA, whereas the V and J calls and clone size are those reported in that table. The data show approximately 170,000 clones, under 90% seen once. The data stem from a study of blood T cell repertoires in COVID-19. On the study more broadly: COVID-19 samples from acute and convalescent phases originated in the United States, Italy and Spain. Sources were T cells, B-cell-depleted T cells, or PBMCs; the material itself was cDNA or gDNA.

Germline V gives CDR1 MNHEY, CDR2 SMNVEV (reference sequence). Trimming took off 2 bases at V and 10 bases at J, with 12 bases between the two ends. The CDR3 has 13 amino acids. V is TRBV27 and J is TRBJ2-1, with a weak D call TRBD1 (5 bases). The material sequenced was peripheral blood. This TCR came from a woman aged 80 or over with active or convalescent COVID-19. The CDR3 nucleotides read TGTGCCAGCAGTTTAGGCAGGGTAGGCGAGCAGTTCTTC. As protein: CASSLGRVGEQFF.